The sequence of this TCR beta chain was determined in a study of T cell responses to AZD1222 COVID-19 vaccine. Study information: The study pooled second doses at about 4 or about 12 weeks. General study points: Recipients of AZD1222 seropositive at baseline numbered only 5 to 7. Once two AZD1222 doses were given, Spike-specific TCR breadth and depth went up. Most donors were white British and more were female, and clonal diversity was possibly underestimated.

In the case of this clone: Its antigen is not identified.

The CDR3 spans 13 residues. In germline, CDR1 is SQVTM, CDR2 ANQGSEA. V was cut by 7 bases and J by 0 bases, with 10 bases left in between. Clones were read by immunoSEQ multiplex PCR, and TCRdb kept only the in-frame ones, dropping some. Of over 150,000 clones detected, about nine tenths appear once; the ten largest clones hold around 1.5%. The sequence came from an adult in good health. The J gene is TRBJ1-5, the V gene TRBV29-1; D is undetermined. The material was peripheral blood, obtained on day 0 of AZD1222 vaccination. CDR3 DNA sequence: TGCAGCGCCCAAGCCCATAGCAATCAGCCCCAGCATTTT. It specifies CSAQAHSNQPQHF. Together with reference TRBV29-1 and TRBJ1-5, the CDR3 gives the full variable domain: SAVISQKPSRDICQRGTSLTIQCQVDSQVTMMFWYRQQPGQSLTLIATANQGSEATYESGFVIDKFPISRPNLTFSTLTVSNMSPEDSSIYLCSAQAHSNQPQHFGDGTRLSIL.